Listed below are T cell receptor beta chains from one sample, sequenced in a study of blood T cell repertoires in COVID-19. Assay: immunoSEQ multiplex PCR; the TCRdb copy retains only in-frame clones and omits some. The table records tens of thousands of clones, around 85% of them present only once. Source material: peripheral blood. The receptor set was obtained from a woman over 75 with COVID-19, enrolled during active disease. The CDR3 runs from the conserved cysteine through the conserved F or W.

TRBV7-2,CASSPEGARVYEQYF
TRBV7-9,CASSLYGSGRIPTEQYF
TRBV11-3,CASSLVGGTGYTF
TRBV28,CASSSRQHHQPQHF
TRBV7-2,CASSAYGGGGYTF
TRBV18,CASSTSGNEKLFF
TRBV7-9,CASSSTSGVYEQYF
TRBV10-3,CAISEITGVKRSGANVLTF
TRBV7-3,CASSMGHQYGYTF
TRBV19,CASSQRGGNEQFF
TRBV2,CASSVDRVQPQHF
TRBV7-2,CASSLRGFNEKLFF
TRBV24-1,CATGTSERRTDTQYF
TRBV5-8,CASRRRRTEAFF
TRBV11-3,CASSLSPYTEAFF
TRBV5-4,CASSSTGVGTGELFF
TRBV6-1,CASSEVRSEQYF
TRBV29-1,CSVEGDRGTDTQYF
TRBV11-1,CASSSRTGLYTGELFF
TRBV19,CASSIAGDNSPLHF
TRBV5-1,CASSLTGGNTEAFF
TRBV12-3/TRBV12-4,CASRQNLANEQFF
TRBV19,CASSIGGLYNEQFF
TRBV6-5,CASSYSTRGYEQYF
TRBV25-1,CASSASSGTGYNEQFF
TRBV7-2,CASSLSGINQPQHF
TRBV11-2,CASSSVRGRANEQFF
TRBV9,CASSYDRGADTQYF
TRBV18,CASSPGGDTGELFF
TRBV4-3,CASSPKSAGGEGPYEQYF
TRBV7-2,CASSRFNEKLFF
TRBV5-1,CASSFGQGADEQYF
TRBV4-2,CASSQLSGSSTDTQYF
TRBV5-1,CASSLVPLLAGGGNYGYTF
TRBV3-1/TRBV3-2,CASSRGLQGSANTGELFF
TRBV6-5,CASSTSPRSYEQYF
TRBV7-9,CASSFGLAGGFRETQYF
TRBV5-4,CASSLGGTTNEKLFF
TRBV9,CASSVATRGTGVLYSTDTQYF
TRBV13,CAAGRRGWETQYF
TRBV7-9,CASSRDKNLLYEQYF
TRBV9,CASSVGPQETQYF
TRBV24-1,CATGGLAGGIGELFF
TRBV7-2,CASSLDQGTETQYF
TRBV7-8,CASSPRESGSEQFF
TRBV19,CASSISSRVAETQYF
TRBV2,CASSEGRLPTQYF
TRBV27,CASSLNGGGAYEQYF
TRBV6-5,CASSYSLSQGNTEAFF
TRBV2,CASSEYVSGGPQHF
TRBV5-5,CASSLAGGAGGANVLTF
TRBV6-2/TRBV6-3,CASSYGQVYEQYF
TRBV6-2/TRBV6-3,CASSKLDRTDTQYF
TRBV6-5,CASSYLGETGNTIYF